The subject of this entry is one T cell receptor beta chain. This receptor's antigen is unknown. No base qualities exist here, and no much larger clone lies one base off it. This sample was taken from a study of blood T cell repertoires in COVID-19 (TCRdb year 2020). Concerning the study at large: Samples from collaborators originated in the United States, Italy and Spain and spanned both the acute and convalescent phases of COVID-19. Samples were obtained from the ongoing ImmuneRACE study (first 160 participants) and from 1,200 or so subjects provided by 6 global collaborators. HLA class I and class II types, where available, came from metadata supplied by the sample provider rather than from assay-based typing. A de-identified subject ID, COVID-19 status, age in years and sex were almost always included in the sample metadata. The dataset comprised deeply sampled blood TCRbeta repertoires from subjects exposed to, actively infected with, or recovered from COVID-19. The repertoires were released in a freely available public database meant as a resource for research on the immune response to SARS-CoV-2. The material from the prospective study consisted of cDNA or gDNA derived from T cells, B-cell-depleted T cells, or PBMCs. Overall study outcomes, separate from this receptor: How much clinical and demographic metadata was included differed by source and by participant, and the metadata was provided uncurated.

The collaborating institutions used their own protocols to collect whole blood in K2EDTA tubes. Collaborator samples were shipped for TCRbeta analysis as frozen whole blood, isolated PBMCs, or DNA extracted from either sample type. At the junction V is shortened by 5 bases and J by 6 bases, with 18 bases in between. The germline V gene (reference sequence) provides CDR1 SGHNT and CDR2 YYREEE. Measured from the cysteine to the phenylalanine, the CDR3 is 15 residues long. Only the CDR3 region is kept as DNA, spanning 45 bases read in frame from base 1. TCRbeta CDR3 regions were amplified from genomic DNA using the immunoSEQ Assay, a bias-controlled multiplex PCR. The original pipeline was this. Within the assay, amplification of reference gene primers was used to estimate how many nucleated cells each sample contained. To quantify the absolute abundance of each unique TCRbeta CDR3 rearrangement, sequence reads were collapsed and filtered. For each sample, productive Simpson clonality was calculated by taking the square root of Simpson's diversity index across productive rearrangements. Entries here come from immuneACCESS through TCRdb and include only in-frame sequences with V and J called. Some clones fail to appear in such tables; in the studies checked, an unresolved V gene covers under half of the shortfall, and the cause of the remainder is unknown. That table is the source of V, J and clone size, and D and trimming were worked out from the DNA. The sample table holds around 160,000 clones, of which more than 90% were seen once. The ten largest clones capture over 15% of the sample.

The chain uses TRBV5-4 and TRBJ2-1, and TRBD1 may be the D gene, going by 5 matching bases. The clonotype was recovered from a man in his sixties with active or convalescent COVID-19. Sequences were obtained from peripheral blood. The CDR3 corresponds to CASRPDTRQSNEQFF. The DNA reads as follows: TGTGCCAGCAGACCTGACACTCGACAGAGCAATGAGCAGTTCTTC.